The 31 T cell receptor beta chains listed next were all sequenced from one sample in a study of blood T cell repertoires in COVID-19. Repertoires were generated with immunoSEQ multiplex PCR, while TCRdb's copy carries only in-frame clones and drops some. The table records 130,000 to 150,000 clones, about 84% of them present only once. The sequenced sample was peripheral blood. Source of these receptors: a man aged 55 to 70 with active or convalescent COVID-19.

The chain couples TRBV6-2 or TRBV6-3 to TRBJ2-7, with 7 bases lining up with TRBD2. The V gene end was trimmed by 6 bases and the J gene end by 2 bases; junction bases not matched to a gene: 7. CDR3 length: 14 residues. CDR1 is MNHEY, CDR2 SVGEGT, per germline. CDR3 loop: CASSPGLVPYEQYF. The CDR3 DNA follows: TGTGCCAGCAGCCCAGGACTAGTTCCCTACGAGCAGTACTTC.

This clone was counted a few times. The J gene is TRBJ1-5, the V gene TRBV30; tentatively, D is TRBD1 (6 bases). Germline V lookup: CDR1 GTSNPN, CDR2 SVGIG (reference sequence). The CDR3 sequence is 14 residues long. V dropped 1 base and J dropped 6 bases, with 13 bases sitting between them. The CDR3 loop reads CAWSARRGGQPQHF. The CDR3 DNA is TGTGCCTGGAGTGCGCGGAGGGGGGGTCAGCCCCAGCATTTT.

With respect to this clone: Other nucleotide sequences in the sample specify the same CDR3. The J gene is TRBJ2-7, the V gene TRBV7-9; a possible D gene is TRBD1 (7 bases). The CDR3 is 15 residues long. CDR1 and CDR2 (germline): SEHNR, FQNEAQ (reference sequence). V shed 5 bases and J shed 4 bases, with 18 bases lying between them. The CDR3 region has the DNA TGTGCCAGCAGCCCGCGGGACAGAGGCCTTTACGAGCAGTACTTC. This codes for CASSPRDRGLYEQYF.

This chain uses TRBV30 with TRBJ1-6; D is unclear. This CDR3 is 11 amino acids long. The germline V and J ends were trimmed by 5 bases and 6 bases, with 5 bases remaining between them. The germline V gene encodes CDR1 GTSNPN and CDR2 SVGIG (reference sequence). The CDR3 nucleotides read TGTGCCTGGGAGAGTAATTCACCCCTCCACTTT. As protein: CAWESNSPLHF.

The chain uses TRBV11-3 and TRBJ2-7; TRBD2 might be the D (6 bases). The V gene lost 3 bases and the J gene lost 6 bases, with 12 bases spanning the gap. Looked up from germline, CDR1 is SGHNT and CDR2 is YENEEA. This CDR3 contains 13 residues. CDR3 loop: CASSLTRPGEQYF. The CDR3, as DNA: TGTGCCAGCAGCTTGACTAGACCTGGCGAGCAGTACTTC.

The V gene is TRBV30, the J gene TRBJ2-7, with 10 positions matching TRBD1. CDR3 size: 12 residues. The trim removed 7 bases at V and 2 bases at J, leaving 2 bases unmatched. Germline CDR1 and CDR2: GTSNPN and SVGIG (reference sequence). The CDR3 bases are TGTGCCTCGGGGACAGGGGCCTACGAGCAGTACTTC. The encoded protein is CASGTGAYEQYF.

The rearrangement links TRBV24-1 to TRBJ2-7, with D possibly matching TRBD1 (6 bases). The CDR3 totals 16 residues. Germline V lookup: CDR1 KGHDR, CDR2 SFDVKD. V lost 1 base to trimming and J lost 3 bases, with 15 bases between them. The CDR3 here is CATSDFPGDRHYEQYF. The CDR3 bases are TGTGCCACCAGTGATTTCCCCGGCGACAGGCACTACGAGCAGTACTTC.

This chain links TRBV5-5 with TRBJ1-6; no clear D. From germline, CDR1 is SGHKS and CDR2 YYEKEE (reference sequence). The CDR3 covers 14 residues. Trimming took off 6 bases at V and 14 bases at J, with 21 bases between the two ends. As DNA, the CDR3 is TGTGCCAGCAACGCGATGGGTGGAACGGGAACCCTCCACTTT. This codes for CASNAMGGTGTLHF.

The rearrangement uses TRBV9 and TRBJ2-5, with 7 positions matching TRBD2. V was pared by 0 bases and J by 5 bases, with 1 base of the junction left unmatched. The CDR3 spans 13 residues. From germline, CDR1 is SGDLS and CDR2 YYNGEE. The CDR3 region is CASSVVGRETQYF. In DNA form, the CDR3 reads TGTGCCAGCAGCGTAGTCGGGAGGGAGACCCAGTACTTC. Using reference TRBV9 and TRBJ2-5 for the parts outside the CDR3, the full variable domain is DSGVTQTPKHLITATGQRVTLRCSPRSGDLSVYWYQQSLDQGLQFLIQYYNGEERAKGNILERFSAQQFPDLHSELNLSSLELGDSALYFCASSVVGRETQYFGPGTRLLVL.

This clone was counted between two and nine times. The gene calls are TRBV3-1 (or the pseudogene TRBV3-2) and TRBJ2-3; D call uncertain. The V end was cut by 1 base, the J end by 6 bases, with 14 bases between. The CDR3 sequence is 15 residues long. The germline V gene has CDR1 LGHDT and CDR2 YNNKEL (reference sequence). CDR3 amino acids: CASSQVLRSKDTQYF. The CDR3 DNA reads TGTGCCAGCAGCCAAGTGTTGCGGAGCAAGGATACGCAGTATTTT.

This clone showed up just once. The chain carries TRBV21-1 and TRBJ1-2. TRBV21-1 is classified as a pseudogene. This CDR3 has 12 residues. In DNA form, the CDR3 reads TGTGCCAGCCTATTTGGGGGGTGGGGCTACACCTTC. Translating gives CASLFGGWGYTF.

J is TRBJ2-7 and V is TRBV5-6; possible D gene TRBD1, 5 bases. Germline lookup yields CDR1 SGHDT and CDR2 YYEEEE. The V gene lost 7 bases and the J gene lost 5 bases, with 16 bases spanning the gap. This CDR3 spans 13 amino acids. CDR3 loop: CASRTISTDEQYF. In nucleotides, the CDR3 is TGTGCCAGCCGCACGATCTCGACAGACGAGCAGTACTTC.

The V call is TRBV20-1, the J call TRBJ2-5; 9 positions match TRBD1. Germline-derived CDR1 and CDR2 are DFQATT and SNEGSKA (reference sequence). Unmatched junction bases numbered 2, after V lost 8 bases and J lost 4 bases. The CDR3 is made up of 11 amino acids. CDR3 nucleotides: TGCAGTACAGGGGGCAGAGAGACCCAGTACTTC. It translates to CSTGGRETQYF.

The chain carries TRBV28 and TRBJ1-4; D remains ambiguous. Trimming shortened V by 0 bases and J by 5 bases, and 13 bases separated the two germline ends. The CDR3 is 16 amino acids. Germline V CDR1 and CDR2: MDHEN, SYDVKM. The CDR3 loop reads CASSLWRSGSNEKLFF. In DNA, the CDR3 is TGTGCCAGCAGTTTATGGCGGTCGGGGTCAAATGAAAAACTGTTTTTT.

Here the CDR3 reads CASSSAGQTHEQYF. The CDR3 nucleotides are TGCGCCAGCAGCTCGGCGGGACAGACCCACGAGCAGTACTTC. This rearrangement joins TRBV5-1 to TRBJ2-7; a weak D match, TRBD1 (7 bases). Per germline, CDR1 SGHRS and CDR2 YFSETQ. CDR3 length equals 14 residues. The V gene lost 3 bases and the J gene lost 5 bases, with 15 bases spanning the gap.

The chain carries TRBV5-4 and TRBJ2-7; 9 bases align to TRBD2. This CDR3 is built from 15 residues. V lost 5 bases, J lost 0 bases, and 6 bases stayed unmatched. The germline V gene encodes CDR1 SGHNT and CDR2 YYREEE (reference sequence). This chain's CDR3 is CASSLAGVISYEQYF. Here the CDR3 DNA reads TGTGCCAGCAGTTTAGCGGGAGTGATCTCCTACGAGCAGTACTTC.

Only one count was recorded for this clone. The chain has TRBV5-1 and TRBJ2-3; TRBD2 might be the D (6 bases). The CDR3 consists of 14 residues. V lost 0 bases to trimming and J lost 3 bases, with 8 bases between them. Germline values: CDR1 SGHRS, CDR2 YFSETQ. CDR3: CASSLVRETDTQYF. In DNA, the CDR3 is TGCGCCAGCAGCTTGGTGCGGGAAACAGATACGCAGTATTTT.

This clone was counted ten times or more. This chain's CDR3 is CASSRDSSNSPLHF. The CDR3 region has the DNA TGTGCCAGCAGCCGGGACAGTAGTAATTCACCCCTCCACTTT. V is TRBV7-3 and J is TRBJ1-6; 7 positions agree with TRBD1. The trim removed 5 bases at V and 6 bases at J, leaving 4 bases unmatched. The CDR3 is 14 amino acids. From germline, CDR1 is SGHTA and CDR2 FQGTGA.

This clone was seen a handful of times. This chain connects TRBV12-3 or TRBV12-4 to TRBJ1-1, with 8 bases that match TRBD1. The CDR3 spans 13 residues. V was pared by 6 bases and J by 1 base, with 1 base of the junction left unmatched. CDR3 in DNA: TGTGCCAGCAGGGGGACAGGGAACACTGAAGCTTTCTTT. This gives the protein CASRGTGNTEAFF.

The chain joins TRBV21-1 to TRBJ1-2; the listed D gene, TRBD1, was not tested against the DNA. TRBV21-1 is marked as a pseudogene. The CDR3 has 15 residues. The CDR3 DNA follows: TGTGCCAGCAGCCTTTCGACAGGGGATAACTATGGCTACACCTTC. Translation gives CASSLSTGDNYGYTF.

CDR3 DNA sequence: TGTGCCAGCAGTTACGACGGACAGGAGGGCTACACCTTC. Translated, it gives CASSYDGQEGYTF. The rearrangement joins TRBV6-2 or TRBV6-3 to TRBJ1-2; 7 positions match TRBD1. In germline, CDR1 is MNHEY, CDR2 SVGEGT. The V segment lost 2 bases and the J segment 8 bases; nucleotides outside the gene matches: 5. CDR3 length equals 13 residues.

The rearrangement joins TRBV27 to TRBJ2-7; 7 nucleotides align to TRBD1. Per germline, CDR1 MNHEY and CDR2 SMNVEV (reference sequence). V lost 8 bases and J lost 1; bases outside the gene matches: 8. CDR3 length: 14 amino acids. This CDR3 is CASRERGRSYEQYF. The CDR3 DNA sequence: TGTGCCAGCCGCGAAAGGGGGCGATCCTACGAGCAGTACTTC.

The CDR3 region is CASSRGGANEKLFF. CDR3 bases: TGTGCCAGCAGCCGAGGGGGTGCTAATGAAAAACTGTTTTTT. The chain is built from TRBV6-2 or TRBV6-3 and TRBJ1-4, with D perhaps TRBD1 (6 bases). This CDR3 has 14 amino acids. The germline CDR1 and CDR2 sequences are MNHEY and SVGEGT. V was trimmed by 6 bases and J by 3 bases, leaving 11 bases between them.

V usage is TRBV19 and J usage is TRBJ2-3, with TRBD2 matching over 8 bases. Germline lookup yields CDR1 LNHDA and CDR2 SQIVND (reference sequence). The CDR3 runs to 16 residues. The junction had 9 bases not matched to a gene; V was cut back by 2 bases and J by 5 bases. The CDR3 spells CASSIINSGAGDTQYF. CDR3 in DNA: TGTGCCAGTAGTATAATTAATAGCGGGGCGGGAGATACGCAGTATTTT.

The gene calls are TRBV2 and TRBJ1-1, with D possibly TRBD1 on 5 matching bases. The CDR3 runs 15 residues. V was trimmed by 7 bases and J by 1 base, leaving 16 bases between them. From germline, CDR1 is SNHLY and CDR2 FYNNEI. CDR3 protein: CASTQARAKNTEAFF. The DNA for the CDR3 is TGTGCCAGCACCCAGGCCAGGGCGAAGAACACTGAAGCTTTCTTT.

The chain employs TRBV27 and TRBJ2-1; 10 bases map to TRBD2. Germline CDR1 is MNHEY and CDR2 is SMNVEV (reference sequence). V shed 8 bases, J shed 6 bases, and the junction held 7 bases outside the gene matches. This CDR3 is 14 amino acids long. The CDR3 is CASGKREGLNEQFF. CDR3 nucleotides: TGTGCCAGCGGAAAGCGGGAGGGCCTCAATGAGCAGTTCTTC.

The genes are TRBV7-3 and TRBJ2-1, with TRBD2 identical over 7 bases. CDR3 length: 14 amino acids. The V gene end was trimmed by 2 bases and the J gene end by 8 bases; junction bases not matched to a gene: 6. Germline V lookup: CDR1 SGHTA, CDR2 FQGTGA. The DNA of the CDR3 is TGTGCCAGCAGCTTACTCCGCGGGAGCGATGAGCAGTTCTTC. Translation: CASSLLRGSDEQFF.

The CDR3 nucleotides read TGTGCCAGCAGCCGCGGGACGGAGAACACTGAAGCTTTCTTT. It is translated as CASSRGTENTEAFF. This chain connects TRBV7-6 to TRBJ1-1; TRBD1 might be the D (5 bases). CDR1 is SGHVS and CDR2 is FNYEAQ in the germline V gene. This CDR3 comprises 14 residues. V was clipped by 5 bases and J by 1 base, with 11 bases between them.

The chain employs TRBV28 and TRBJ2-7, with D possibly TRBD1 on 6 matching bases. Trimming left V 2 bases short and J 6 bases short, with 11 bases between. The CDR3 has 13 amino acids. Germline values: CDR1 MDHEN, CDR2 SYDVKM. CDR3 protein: CASSLTGPGEQYF. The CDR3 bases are TGTGCCAGCAGTTTAACAGGGCCTGGCGAGCAGTACTTC.

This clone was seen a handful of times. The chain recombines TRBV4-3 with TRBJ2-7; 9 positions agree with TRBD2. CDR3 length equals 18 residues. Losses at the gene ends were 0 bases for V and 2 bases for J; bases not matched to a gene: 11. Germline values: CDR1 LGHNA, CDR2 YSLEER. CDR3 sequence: CASSQDLSGLASPYEQYF. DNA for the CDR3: TGCGCCAGCAGCCAAGATTTGTCCGGACTAGCGAGCCCCTACGAGCAGTACTTC.

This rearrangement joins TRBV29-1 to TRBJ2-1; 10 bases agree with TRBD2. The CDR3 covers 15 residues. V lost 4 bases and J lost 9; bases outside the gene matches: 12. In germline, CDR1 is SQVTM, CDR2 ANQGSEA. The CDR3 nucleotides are TGCAGCGTTGTCCCGCCTAGCGGGAGATCTAGTGAGCAGTTCTTC. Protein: CSVVPPSGRSSEQFF.